What follows are 24 T cell receptor beta chains derived from one specimen sequenced in a study of cytomegalovirus exposure and HLA in healthy donors (dated by TCRdb to the late 2010s). Libraries were constructed by the immunoSEQ multiplex PCR assay. A mixture of 60 forward primers for TCR Vbeta segments and 13 reverse primers for TCR Jbeta segments was used in the multiplex PCR. Here the immuneACCESS table is served through TCRdb, limited to in-frame sequences with V and J called. Missing clones are a known gap in these copies; in checked studies unresolved V genes cover under half, and the rest lacks a known reason. The sample data list 120,000 to 150,000 clones, and roughly 85% of these were observed just once. The top ten clones comprise approximately 3% of the sample. What was sequenced was PBMCs. All receptors come from a male donor in good health and CMV-seronegative.

The table lists this clone with a count of one. The chain employs TRBV4-1 and TRBJ2-7; D is undetermined. Germline loops: CDR1 MGHRA, CDR2 YSYEKL. This CDR3 has 15 residues. The ends were cut back, 10 bases at V and 0 bases at J, with 19 bases in the middle. CDR3 nucleotide sequence: TGCGCCACCAGACACTTCATTGACTCCTCCTACGAGCAGTACTTC. Residues: CATRHFIDSSYEQYF.

CDR3 sequence (DNA): TGTGCCAGCAGCTCTACGCGAGGGCGTAACACCGGGGAGCTGTTTTTT. Translated: CASSSTRGRNTGELFF. The chain has TRBV7-2 and TRBJ2-2; D is perhaps TRBD2 (5 bases). Trimming left V 4 bases short and J 2 bases short, with 14 bases between. Germline CDR1 and CDR2: SGHTA and FQGNSA. CDR3 length: 16 amino acids.

This rearrangement joins TRBV7-6 to TRBJ2-5; the D is unclear. The CDR3 has 14 amino acids. V was clipped by 5 bases and J by 3 bases, with 13 bases between them. CDR1 is SGHVS, CDR2 FNYEAQ, per germline. The CDR3 is CASSLLLAEETQYF. The CDR3 bases are TGTGCCAGCAGCCTCTTGCTGGCGGAAGAGACCCAGTACTTC.

The J gene is TRBJ2-1, the V gene TRBV9; 8 positions match TRBD2. Trimming at V came to 2 bases and at J to 7 bases, leaving 8 bases not matched to a gene. In germline, CDR1 is SGDLS, CDR2 YYNGEE. This CDR3 comprises 15 residues. The CDR3 here is CASSVSGGAENEQFF. The CDR3 DNA is TGTGCCAGCAGCGTGTCCGGGGGGGCTGAGAATGAGCAGTTCTTC.

The CDR3 nucleotides read TGTGCCAGTAGTGGTCCGTTTGGGTGGCGGGGGGCATACAATGAGCAGTTCTTC. Translating gives CASSGPFGWRGAYNEQFF. V usage is TRBV19 and J usage is TRBJ2-1; TRBD2 matches 8 bases. The CDR3 loop spans 18 amino acids. V lost 5 bases, J lost 4 bases, and 16 bases stayed unmatched. Per germline, CDR1 LNHDA and CDR2 SQIVND (reference sequence).

The V and J genes are TRBV7-9 and TRBJ2-5; TRBD1 aligns across 7 bases. The J call is uncertain, as TRBJ2-7 better fits the DNA end. The CDR3 runs 16 residues. Per the germline V gene, CDR1 is SEHNR and CDR2 is FQNEAQ (reference sequence). The CDR3 reads CASSNTRQGKSYEQYF. In DNA form, the CDR3 reads TGTGCCAGCAGCAATACACGACAGGGAAAATCCTACGAGCAGTACTTC.

The chain carries TRBV27 and TRBJ1-1, with 8 bases matching TRBD1. The CDR3 totals 14 residues. The junction had 3 bases not matched to a gene; V was cut back by 6 bases and J by 0 bases. Per the germline V gene, CDR1 is MNHEY and CDR2 is SMNVEV (reference sequence). Written as DNA, the CDR3 is TGTGCCAGCAGCCCGGGACAGGTGAACACTGAAGCTTTCTTT. It specifies CASSPGQVNTEAFF.

The rearrangement uses TRBV10-1 and TRBJ1-4; D gene uncertain. CDR3 length: 17 amino acids. Germline-derived CDR1 and CDR2 are WNHNN and SYGVQD (reference sequence). V dropped 0 bases and J dropped 0 bases, with 11 bases sitting between them. The CDR3 nucleotides are TGCGCCAGCAGTGAGTCAGTGGGCTTAGCAACTAATGAAAAACTGTTTTTT. This translates into CASSESVGLATNEKLFF.

In its sample, this clone was seen a few times. V is TRBV18 and J is TRBJ2-3; tentatively, D is TRBD1 (6 bases). The V and J ends lost 3 bases and 5 bases respectively, with 15 bases between them. The CDR3 runs 15 residues. CDR1 is KGHSH, CDR2 LQKENI, per germline. The CDR3 nucleotides are TGTGCCAGCTCACCCTATACCGGACAGAGAGATACGCAGTATTTT. Its protein product is CASSPYTGQRDTQYF.

The V call is TRBV19, the J call TRBJ2-1; D is perhaps TRBD2 (6 bases). V was clipped by 4 bases and J by 4 bases, with 8 bases between them. The CDR3 runs 13 residues. Germline lookup yields CDR1 LNHDA and CDR2 SQIVND (reference sequence). This chain's CDR3 is CASSTSAYNEQFF. The DNA for the CDR3 is TGTGCCAGTAGTACTAGCGCTTACAATGAGCAGTTCTTC.

J is TRBJ1-2 and V is TRBV18; no clear D gene. V dropped 4 bases and J dropped 5 bases, with 14 bases sitting between them. Germline V lookup: CDR1 KGHSH, CDR2 LQKENI. The CDR3 consists of 14 residues. Here the CDR3 DNA reads TGTGCCAGCTCACTTGAGACCCGAGGATATGGCTACACCTTC. Its translation is CASSLETRGYGYTF. Full variable domain (rest looked up from reference TRBV18 and TRBJ1-2): NAGVMQNPRHLVRRRGQEARLRCSPMKGHSHVYWYRQLPEEGLKFMVYLQKENIIDESGMPKERFSAEFPKEGPSILRIQQVVRGDSAAYFCASSLETRGYGYTFGSGTRLTVV.

The V and J genes are TRBV7-2 and TRBJ2-1; 9 positions agree with TRBD1. The CDR3 runs 15 residues. From germline, CDR1 is SGHTA and CDR2 FQGNSA. With V trimmed by 3 bases and J by 4 bases, 4 bases remained unmatched. The CDR3 bases are TGTGCCAGCAGCTTGGGACAGGGACCGTACAATGAGCAGTTCTTC. Protein sequence: CASSLGQGPYNEQFF.

The chain links TRBV9 to TRBJ2-2, with D hard to call. The CDR3 contains 12 residues. Trimming took 7 bases from V and 7 from J, leaving 11 bases between them. Germline V gene data show CDR1 as SGDLS and CDR2 as YYNGEE. CDR3 in DNA: TGTGCCAGCCGTTCGGGTAGCGGGGAGCTGTTTTTT. Translation: CASRSGSGELFF.

This chain links TRBV2 with TRBJ2-6; maybe TRBD1 (6 bases). Trimming pared 10 bases from V and 0 bases from J, leaving 16 bases between. The germline CDR1 and CDR2 sequences are SNHLY and FYNNEI. CDR3 size: 16 residues. As DNA, the CDR3 is TGTGCCAACAACAGGGATCTCCACTCTGGGGCCAACGTCCTGACTTTC. It codes for CANNRDLHSGANVLTF.

The chain recombines TRBV2 with TRBJ2-5, with TRBD2 matching over 7 bases. Trimming took 7 bases from V and 2 from J; bases not matched to a gene: 4. CDR1 SNHLY and CDR2 FYNNEI come from the germline V gene. The CDR3 sequence is 13 residues long. In nucleotides, the CDR3 is TGTGCCAGCATGGCGGGAGTTCAAGAGACCCAGTACTTC. This encodes CASMAGVQETQYF.

The chain recombines TRBV11-1 with TRBJ2-5; 9 positions match TRBD2. The CDR3 spans 14 residues. After removal of 2 bases from V and 4 bases from J, the junction contained 2 bases not matched to a gene. Germline V CDR1 and CDR2: SGHAT, FQDESV (reference sequence). The chain's CDR3 is CASSLSSGGETQYF. CDR3 DNA sequence: TGTGCCAGCAGCTTAAGTAGCGGGGGAGAGACCCAGTACTTC.

This clone was observed a single time. The chain links TRBV9 to TRBJ2-2, with D possibly being TRBD2 (5 bases). Germline CDR1 SGDLS, CDR2 YYNGEE. The length of the CDR3 is 17 residues. V was clipped by 4 bases and J by 3 bases, with 19 bases between them. CDR3 nucleotide sequence: TGTGCCAGCAGCTCCACCACCAGGCGGCGGGACACCGGGGAGCTGTTTTTT. Translating it yields CASSSTTRRRDTGELFF.

The V call is TRBV25-1, the J call TRBJ2-2; 7 positions match TRBD2. This CDR3 region has 17 residues. The ends lost 1 base at V and 2 bases at J; junction bases unmatched: 7. The germline CDR1 and CDR2 sequences are MGHDK and SYGVNS. The CDR3 sequence is CASSEFVGGLNTGELFF. The CDR3 region has the DNA TGTGCCAGCAGTGAATTTGTCGGGGGGTTAAACACCGGGGAGCTGTTTTTT. The variable domain in full, completed from reference TRBV25-1 and TRBJ2-2, reads EADIYQTPRYLVIGTGKKITLECSQTMGHDKMYWYQQDPGMELHLIHYSYGVNSTEKGDLSSESTVSRIRTEHFPLTLESARPSHTSQYLCASSEFVGGLNTGELFFGEGSRLTVL.

The chain has TRBV7-9 and TRBJ2-6; D unclear. Trimming cost V 4 bases and J 2 bases, with 12 bases left between them. The V gene's germline CDR1 is SEHNR and CDR2 FQNEAQ (reference sequence). This CDR3 comprises 16 residues. CDR3 sequence (DNA): TGTGCCAGCAGCTCCAGTCTCGCAGCTGGGGCCAACGTCCTGACTTTC. It specifies CASSSSLAAGANVLTF. The full variable domain, with the rest looked up from reference TRBV7-9 and TRBJ2-6, is DTGVSQNPRHKITKRGQNVTFRCDPISEHNRLYWYRQTLGQGPEFLTYFQNEAQLEKSRLLSDRFSAERPKGSFSTLEIQRTEQGDSAMYLCASSSSLAAGANVLTFGAGSRLTVL.

The rearrangement uses TRBV28 and TRBJ2-2; D not certain. Trimming removed 5 bases at V and 6 bases at J, with 7 bases between. This CDR3 is built from 12 residues. Germline loops: CDR1 MDHEN, CDR2 SYDVKM. This CDR3 reads CASSLLSGELFF. For the CDR3, the DNA is TGTGCCAGCAGTCTTTTATCCGGGGAGCTGTTTTTT.

J is TRBJ2-3 and V is TRBV9; 8 bases are a match to TRBD1. Germline trimming cut 2 bases from V and 4 bases from J; bases unmatched to any gene: 6. The CDR3 is made up of 15 amino acids. CDR1 is SGDLS, CDR2 YYNGEE, per germline. This CDR3 is CASSVQGARADTQYF. CDR3 DNA: TGTGCCAGCAGCGTCCAGGGGGCGCGGGCAGATACGCAGTATTTT.

This clone was seen only once. The genes are TRBV28 and TRBJ2-1; tentative D call: TRBD1 (6 bases). The CDR3 spans 11 residues. From germline, CDR1 is MDHEN and CDR2 SYDVKM. Trimming removed 10 bases from V and 7 bases from J, with 11 bases in between. CDR3 amino acids: CAITRGNEQFF. The DNA for the CDR3 is TGTGCCATCACTAGGGGGAATGAGCAGTTCTTC.

V and J are TRBV9 and TRBJ1-6, with a weak D call TRBD1 (6 bases). Germline V gene lookup returns CDR1 SGDLS and CDR2 YYNGEE. CDR3 length: 15 residues. V shed 2 bases and J shed 2 bases, with 8 bases lying between them. The CDR3 loop is CASSVDRTYNSPLHF. CDR3 nucleotide sequence: TGTGCCAGCAGCGTCGACAGGACCTATAATTCACCCCTCCACTTT.

The gene calls are TRBV4-2 and TRBJ1-1, with 8 bases identical to TRBD1. The CDR3 sequence is 15 residues long. Germline CDR1 and CDR2: LGHNA and YNFKEQ. The V gene end was trimmed by 2 bases and the J gene end by 4 bases; junction bases not matched to a gene: 6. CDR3 loop: CASSQSDRGRTEAFF. The CDR3 region has the DNA TGTGCCAGCAGCCAATCTGACAGGGGTCGCACTGAAGCTTTCTTT.